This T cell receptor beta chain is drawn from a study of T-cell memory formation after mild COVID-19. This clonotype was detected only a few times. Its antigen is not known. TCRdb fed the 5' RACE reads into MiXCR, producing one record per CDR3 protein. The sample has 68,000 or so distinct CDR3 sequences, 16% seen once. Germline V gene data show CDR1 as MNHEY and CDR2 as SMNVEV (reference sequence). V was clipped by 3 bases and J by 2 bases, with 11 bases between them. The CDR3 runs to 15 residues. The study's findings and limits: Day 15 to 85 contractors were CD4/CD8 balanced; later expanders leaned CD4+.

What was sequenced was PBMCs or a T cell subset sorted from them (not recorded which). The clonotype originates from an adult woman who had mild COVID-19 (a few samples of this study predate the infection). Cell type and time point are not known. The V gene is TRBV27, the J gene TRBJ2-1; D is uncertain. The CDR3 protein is CASSFRPLAYNEQFF. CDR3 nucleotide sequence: TGTGCCAGCAGTTTCAGGCCGCTTGCCTACAATGAGCAGTTCTTC.